This T cell receptor (beta chain) was identified during a study of blood T cell repertoires in COVID-19. Measured with immunoSEQ multiplex PCR; TCRdb has only the in-frame clones, and not every one. This table holds fewer than 500,000 clones, roughly 85% found once. Trimming at V came to 9 bases and at J to 6 bases, leaving 5 bases not matched to a gene. The CDR3 extends over 13 amino acids. CDR1 and CDR2 from the germline V gene are SGHAT and FQNNGV. This clone has a single count. The sequencing sample was made of peripheral blood. The clonotype comes from a woman aged 25 to 45 with active or convalescent COVID-19. The chain employs TRBV11-2 and TRBJ2-3; 11 bases line up with TRBD2. CDR3 bases: TGTGCCAGTCTAGCGGGAGGAGCGGATACGCAGTATTTT. Its translation: CASLAGGADTQYF.